The present TCR beta chain was sequenced within a study of shared clonotypes between healthy human individuals. Findings and limits, study-wide: Among donors, clonotype sharing was expected to be affected by sequencing depth. Sampling included only blood; tissue repertoires likely differ.

Amplification in unsorted PBMC replicate PCRs started from around 330 ng DNA, which equals about 33,000 T cell genomes. Sequencing on ten immunoSEQ deep assay plates was performed for unsorted PBMC DNA. Libraries were prepared by immunoSEQ multiplex PCR; TCRdb keeps only in-frame clonotypes and omits some of them. The profile covers roughly 490,000 clones, with around 78% appearing a single time and 10% to 15% taken by the ten largest. V lost 5 bases and J lost 5, with 19 bases in between. Germline loops: CDR1 MDHEN, CDR2 SYDVKM. The CDR3 extends over 15 amino acids. Comment on this clone: As yet, its antigen is unknown.

Sequenced: PBMCs. The chain employs TRBV28 and TRBJ2-7; tentative D call: TRBD1 (6 bases). This receptor was taken from a middle-aged woman in good health. Some clones in this sample may be carry-over from other donors' samples. CDR3 protein: CASSQPGHRVDEQYF. DNA for the CDR3: TGTGCCAGCAGTCAACCGGGACACAGGGTCGACGAGCAGTACTTC.